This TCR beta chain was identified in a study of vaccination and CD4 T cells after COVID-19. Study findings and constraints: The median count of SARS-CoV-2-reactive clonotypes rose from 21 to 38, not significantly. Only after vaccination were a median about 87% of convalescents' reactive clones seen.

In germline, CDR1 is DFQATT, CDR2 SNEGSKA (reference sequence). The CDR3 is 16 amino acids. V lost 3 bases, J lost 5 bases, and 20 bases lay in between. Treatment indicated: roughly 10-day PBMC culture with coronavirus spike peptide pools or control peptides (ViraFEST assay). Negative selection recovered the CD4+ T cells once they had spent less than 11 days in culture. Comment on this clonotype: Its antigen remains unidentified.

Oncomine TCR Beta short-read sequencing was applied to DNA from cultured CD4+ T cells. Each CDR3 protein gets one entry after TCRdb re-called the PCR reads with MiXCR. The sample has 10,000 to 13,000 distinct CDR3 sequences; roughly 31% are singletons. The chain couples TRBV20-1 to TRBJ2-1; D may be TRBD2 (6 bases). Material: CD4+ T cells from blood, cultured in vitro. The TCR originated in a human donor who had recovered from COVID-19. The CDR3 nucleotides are TGCAGTGCTAGGAGCCGGGAGAGTCGATTCCACAATGAGCAGTTCTTC. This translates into CSARSRESRFHNEQFF.